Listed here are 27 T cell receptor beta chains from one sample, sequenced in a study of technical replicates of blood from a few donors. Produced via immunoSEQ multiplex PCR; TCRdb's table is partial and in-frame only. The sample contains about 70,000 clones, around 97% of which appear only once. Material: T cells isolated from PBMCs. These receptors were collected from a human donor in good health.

The CDR3 region has the DNA TGTGCCAGCAGCAGGACTAGCAGGTCCCGAGAGACCCAGTACTTC. Translating it yields CASSRTSRSRETQYF. The chain uses TRBV11-3 and TRBJ2-5, with 8 bases identical to TRBD2. Unmatched junction bases numbered 9, after V lost 5 bases and J lost 4 bases. Germline V gene lookup returns CDR1 SGHNT and CDR2 YENEEA. This CDR3 is 15 amino acids long.

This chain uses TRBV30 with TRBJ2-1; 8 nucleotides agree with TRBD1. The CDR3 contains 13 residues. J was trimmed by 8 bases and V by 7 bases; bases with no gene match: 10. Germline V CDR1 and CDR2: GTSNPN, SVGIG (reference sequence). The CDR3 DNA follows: TGTGCCTTAAACAGGGGGAGCTTGGATGAGCAGTTCTTC. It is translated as CALNRGSLDEQFF.

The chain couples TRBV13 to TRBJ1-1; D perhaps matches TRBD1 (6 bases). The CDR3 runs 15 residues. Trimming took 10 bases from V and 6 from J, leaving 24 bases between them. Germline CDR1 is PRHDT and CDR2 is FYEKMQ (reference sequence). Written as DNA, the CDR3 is TGTGCCACCAAGGGGGGGGCCGCCACGGTGGCTGAAGCTTTCTTT. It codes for CATKGGAATVAEAFF. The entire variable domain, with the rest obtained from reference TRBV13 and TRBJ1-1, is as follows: AAGVIQSPRHLIKEKRETATLKCYPIPRHDTVYWYQQGPGQDPQFLISFYEKMQSDKGSIPDRFSAQQFSDYHSELNMSSLELGDSALYFCATKGGAATVAEAFFGQGTRLTVV.

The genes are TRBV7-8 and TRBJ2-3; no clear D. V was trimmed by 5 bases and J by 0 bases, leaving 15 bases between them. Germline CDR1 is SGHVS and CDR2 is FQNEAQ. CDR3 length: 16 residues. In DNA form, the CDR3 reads TGTGCCAGCAGCCCCAACCGGGTTCCTAGCACAGATACGCAGTATTTT. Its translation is CASSPNRVPSTDTQYF.

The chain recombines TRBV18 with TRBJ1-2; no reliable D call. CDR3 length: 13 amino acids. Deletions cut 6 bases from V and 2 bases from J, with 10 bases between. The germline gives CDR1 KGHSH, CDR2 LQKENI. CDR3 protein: CASSEEQNYGYTF. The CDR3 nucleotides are TGTGCCAGCTCCGAAGAGCAAAACTATGGCTACACCTTC. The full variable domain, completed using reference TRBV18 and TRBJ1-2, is NAGVMQNPRHLVRRRGQEARLRCSPMKGHSHVYWYRQLPEEGLKFMVYLQKENIIDESGMPKERFSAEFPKEGPSILRIQQVVRGDSAAYFCASSEEQNYGYTFGSGTRLTVV.

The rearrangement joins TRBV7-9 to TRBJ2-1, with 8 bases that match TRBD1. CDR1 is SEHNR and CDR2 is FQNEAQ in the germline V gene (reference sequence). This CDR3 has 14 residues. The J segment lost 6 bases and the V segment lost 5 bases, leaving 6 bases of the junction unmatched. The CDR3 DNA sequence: TGTGCCAGCAGCGGACAGGGACTTCTCAATGAGCAGTTCTTC. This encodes CASSGQGLLNEQFF.

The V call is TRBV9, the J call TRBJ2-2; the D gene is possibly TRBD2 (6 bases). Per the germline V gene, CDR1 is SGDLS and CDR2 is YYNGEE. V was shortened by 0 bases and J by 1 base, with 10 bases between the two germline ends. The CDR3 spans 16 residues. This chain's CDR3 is CASSVGGTLNTGELFF. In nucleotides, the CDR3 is TGTGCCAGCAGCGTAGGGGGGACTTTGAACACCGGGGAGCTGTTTTTT. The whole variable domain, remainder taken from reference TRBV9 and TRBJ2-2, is DSGVTQTPKHLITATGQRVTLRCSPRSGDLSVYWYQQSLDQGLQFLIQYYNGEERAKGNILERFSAQQFPDLHSELNLSSLELGDSALYFCASSVGGTLNTGELFFGEGSRLTVL.

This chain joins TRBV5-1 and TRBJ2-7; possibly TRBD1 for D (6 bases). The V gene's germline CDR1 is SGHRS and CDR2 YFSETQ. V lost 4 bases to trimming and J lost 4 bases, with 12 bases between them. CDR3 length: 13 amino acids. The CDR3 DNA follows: TGCGCCAGCAGCGGGTCGACAGGTTACGAGCAGTACTTC. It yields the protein CASSGSTGYEQYF.

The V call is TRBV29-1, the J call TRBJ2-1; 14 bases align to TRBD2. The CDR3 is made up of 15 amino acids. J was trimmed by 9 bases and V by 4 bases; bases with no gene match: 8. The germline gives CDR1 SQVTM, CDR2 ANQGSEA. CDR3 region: CSVGASTSGRGEQFF. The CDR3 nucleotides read TGCAGCGTTGGGGCGTCGACTAGCGGGAGGGGTGAGCAGTTCTTC.

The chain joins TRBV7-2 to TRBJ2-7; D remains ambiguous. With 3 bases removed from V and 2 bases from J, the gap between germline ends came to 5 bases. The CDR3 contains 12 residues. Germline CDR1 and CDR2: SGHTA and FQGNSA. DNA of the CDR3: TGTGCCAGCAGCTTTGGCCCCTACGAGCAGTACTTC. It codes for CASSFGPYEQYF.

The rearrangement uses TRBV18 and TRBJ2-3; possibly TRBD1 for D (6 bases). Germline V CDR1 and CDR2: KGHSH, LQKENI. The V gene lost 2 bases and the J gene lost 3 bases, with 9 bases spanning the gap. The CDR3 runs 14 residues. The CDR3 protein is CASSPNRETDTQYF. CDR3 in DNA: TGTGCCAGCTCACCAAACAGGGAGACAGATACGCAGTATTTT.

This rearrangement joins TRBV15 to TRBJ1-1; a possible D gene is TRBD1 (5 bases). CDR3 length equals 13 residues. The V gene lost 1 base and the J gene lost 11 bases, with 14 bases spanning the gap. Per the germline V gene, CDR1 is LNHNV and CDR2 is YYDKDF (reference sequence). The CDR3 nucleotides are TGTGCCACCAGCAGAGCGCTAGGGGAAGCGGCTTTCTTT. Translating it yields CATSRALGEAAFF. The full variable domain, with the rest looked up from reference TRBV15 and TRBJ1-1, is DAMVIQNPRYQVTQFGKPVTLSCSQTLNHNVMYWYQQKSSQAPKLLFHYYDKDFNNEADTPDNFQSRRPNTSFCFLDIRSPGLGDTAMYLCATSRALGEAAFFGQGTRLTVV.

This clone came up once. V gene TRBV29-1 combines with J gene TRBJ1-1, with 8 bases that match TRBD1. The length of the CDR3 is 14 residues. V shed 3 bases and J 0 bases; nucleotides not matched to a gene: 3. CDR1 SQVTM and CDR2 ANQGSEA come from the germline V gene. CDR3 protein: CSVDNRGMNTEAFF. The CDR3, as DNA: TGCAGCGTTGATAACAGGGGGATGAACACTGAAGCTTTCTTT. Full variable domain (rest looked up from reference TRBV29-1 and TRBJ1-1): SAVISQKPSRDICQRGTSLTIQCQVDSQVTMMFWYRQQPGQSLTLIATANQGSEATYESGFVIDKFPISRPNLTFSTLTVSNMSPEDSSIYLCSVDNRGMNTEAFFGQGTRLTVV.

As DNA, the CDR3 is TGTGCCAGCAGCTCTAGCGGGGGGTTGACCGGGGAGCTGTTTTTT. Amino acids: CASSSSGGLTGELFF. The rearrangement joins TRBV5-4 to TRBJ2-2; 11 bases are a match to TRBD2. The CDR3 is made up of 15 amino acids. Germline V CDR1 and CDR2: SGHNT, YYREEE (reference sequence). Losses at the gene ends were 3 bases for V and 5 bases for J; bases not matched to a gene: 3.

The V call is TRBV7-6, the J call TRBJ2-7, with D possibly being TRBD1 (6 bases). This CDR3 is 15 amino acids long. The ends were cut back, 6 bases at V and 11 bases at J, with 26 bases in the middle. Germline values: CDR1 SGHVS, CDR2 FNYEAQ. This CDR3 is CASSRLLAGAHDEYF. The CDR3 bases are TGTGCCAGCAGTCGGCTCTTGGCAGGGGCGCACGATGAGTACTTC.

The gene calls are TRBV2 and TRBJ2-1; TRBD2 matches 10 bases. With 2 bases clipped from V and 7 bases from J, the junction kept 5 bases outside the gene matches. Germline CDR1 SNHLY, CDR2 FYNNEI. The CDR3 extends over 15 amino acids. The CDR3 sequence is CASSELAGDVNEQFF. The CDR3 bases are TGTGCCAGCAGTGAACTAGCGGGAGATGTAAATGAGCAGTTCTTC.

This CDR3 is CASSSLGQGAGSPLHF. The CDR3 bases are TGTGCCAGCAGCTCCCTGGGACAGGGTGCAGGATCACCCCTCCACTTT. The chain recombines TRBV7-3 with TRBJ1-6, with 9 bases matching TRBD1. Trimming took 4 bases from V and 10 from J; bases not matched to a gene: 11. This CDR3 spans 16 amino acids. The V gene's germline CDR1 is SGHTA and CDR2 FQGTGA.

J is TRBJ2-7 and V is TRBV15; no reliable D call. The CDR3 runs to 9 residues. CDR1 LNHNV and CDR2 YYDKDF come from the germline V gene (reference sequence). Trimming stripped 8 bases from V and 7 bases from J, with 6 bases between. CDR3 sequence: CATFLEQYF. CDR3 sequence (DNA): TGTGCCACCTTTCTGGAGCAGTACTTC.

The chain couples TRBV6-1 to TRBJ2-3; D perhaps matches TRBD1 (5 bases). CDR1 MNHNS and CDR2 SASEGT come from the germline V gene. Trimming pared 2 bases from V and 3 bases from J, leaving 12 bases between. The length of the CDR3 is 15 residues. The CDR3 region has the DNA TGTGCCAGCAGTGAAAACACAGGAAGGACAGATACGCAGTATTTT. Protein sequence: CASSENTGRTDTQYF.

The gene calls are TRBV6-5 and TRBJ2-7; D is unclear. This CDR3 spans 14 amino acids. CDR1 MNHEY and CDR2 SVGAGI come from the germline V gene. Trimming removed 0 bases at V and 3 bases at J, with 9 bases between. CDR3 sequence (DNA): TGTGCCAGCAGTTACTCCACCCCCGGCTACGAGCAGTACTTC. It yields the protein CASSYSTPGYEQYF.

CDR3 sequence reads: CASSRDSGANVLTF. CDR3 DNA sequence: TGTGCCAGCAGCCGGGACTCTGGGGCCAACGTCCTGACTTTC. The V gene is TRBV11-2, the J gene TRBJ2-6; tentative D call: TRBD2 (5 bases). The CDR3 is made up of 14 amino acids. The ends were cut back, 5 bases at V and 0 bases at J, with 5 bases in the middle. Germline V CDR1 and CDR2: SGHAT, FQNNGV.

CDR3 nucleotides: TGTGCCAGTAAATTCAATAACCTATACAATGAGCAGTTCTTC. Amino acid sequence: CASKFNNLYNEQFF. The chain joins TRBV19 to TRBJ2-1, with D unclear. V was pared by 7 bases and J by 4 bases, with 14 bases between. The germline CDR1 and CDR2 sequences are LNHDA and SQIVND (reference sequence). This CDR3 is built from 14 residues.

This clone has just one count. The DNA of the CDR3 is TGTGCCAGCAGTAGAGAGAACACTGAAGCTTTCTTT. Encoded protein: CASSRENTEAFF. This chain uses TRBV2 with TRBJ1-1; D uncertain. Looked up from germline, CDR1 is SNHLY and CDR2 is FYNNEI. Between the trimmed V and J ends, which lost 5 bases and 1 base, there was a span of 5 bases. CDR3 length equals 12 residues.

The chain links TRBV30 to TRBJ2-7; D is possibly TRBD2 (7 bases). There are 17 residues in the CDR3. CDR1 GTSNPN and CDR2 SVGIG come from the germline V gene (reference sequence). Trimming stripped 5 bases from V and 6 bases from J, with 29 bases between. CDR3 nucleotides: TGTGCCTGGGGAGGGGGGGGCGCGGATCCCTTTTTGGGCGAGCAGTACTTC. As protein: CAWGGGGADPFLGEQYF.

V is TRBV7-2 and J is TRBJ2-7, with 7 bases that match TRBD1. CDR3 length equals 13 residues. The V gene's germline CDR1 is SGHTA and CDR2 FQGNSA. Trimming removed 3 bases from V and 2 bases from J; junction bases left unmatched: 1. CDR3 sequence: CASSFQGAYEQYF. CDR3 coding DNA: TGTGCCAGCAGCTTCCAGGGGGCCTACGAGCAGTACTTC.

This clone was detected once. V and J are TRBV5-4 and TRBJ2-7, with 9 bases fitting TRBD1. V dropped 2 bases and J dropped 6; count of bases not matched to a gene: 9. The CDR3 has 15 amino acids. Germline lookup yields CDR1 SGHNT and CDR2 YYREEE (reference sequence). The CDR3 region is CASSLAGQGVSEQYF. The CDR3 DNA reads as TGTGCCAGCAGCTTAGCGGGACAGGGTGTTTCCGAGCAGTACTTC.

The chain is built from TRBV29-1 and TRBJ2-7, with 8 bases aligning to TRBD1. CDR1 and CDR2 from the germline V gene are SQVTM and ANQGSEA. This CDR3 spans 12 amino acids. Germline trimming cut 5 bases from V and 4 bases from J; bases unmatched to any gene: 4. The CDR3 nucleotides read TGCAGCGTTCGGACAGGGCTTTACGAGCAGTACTTC. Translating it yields CSVRTGLYEQYF.